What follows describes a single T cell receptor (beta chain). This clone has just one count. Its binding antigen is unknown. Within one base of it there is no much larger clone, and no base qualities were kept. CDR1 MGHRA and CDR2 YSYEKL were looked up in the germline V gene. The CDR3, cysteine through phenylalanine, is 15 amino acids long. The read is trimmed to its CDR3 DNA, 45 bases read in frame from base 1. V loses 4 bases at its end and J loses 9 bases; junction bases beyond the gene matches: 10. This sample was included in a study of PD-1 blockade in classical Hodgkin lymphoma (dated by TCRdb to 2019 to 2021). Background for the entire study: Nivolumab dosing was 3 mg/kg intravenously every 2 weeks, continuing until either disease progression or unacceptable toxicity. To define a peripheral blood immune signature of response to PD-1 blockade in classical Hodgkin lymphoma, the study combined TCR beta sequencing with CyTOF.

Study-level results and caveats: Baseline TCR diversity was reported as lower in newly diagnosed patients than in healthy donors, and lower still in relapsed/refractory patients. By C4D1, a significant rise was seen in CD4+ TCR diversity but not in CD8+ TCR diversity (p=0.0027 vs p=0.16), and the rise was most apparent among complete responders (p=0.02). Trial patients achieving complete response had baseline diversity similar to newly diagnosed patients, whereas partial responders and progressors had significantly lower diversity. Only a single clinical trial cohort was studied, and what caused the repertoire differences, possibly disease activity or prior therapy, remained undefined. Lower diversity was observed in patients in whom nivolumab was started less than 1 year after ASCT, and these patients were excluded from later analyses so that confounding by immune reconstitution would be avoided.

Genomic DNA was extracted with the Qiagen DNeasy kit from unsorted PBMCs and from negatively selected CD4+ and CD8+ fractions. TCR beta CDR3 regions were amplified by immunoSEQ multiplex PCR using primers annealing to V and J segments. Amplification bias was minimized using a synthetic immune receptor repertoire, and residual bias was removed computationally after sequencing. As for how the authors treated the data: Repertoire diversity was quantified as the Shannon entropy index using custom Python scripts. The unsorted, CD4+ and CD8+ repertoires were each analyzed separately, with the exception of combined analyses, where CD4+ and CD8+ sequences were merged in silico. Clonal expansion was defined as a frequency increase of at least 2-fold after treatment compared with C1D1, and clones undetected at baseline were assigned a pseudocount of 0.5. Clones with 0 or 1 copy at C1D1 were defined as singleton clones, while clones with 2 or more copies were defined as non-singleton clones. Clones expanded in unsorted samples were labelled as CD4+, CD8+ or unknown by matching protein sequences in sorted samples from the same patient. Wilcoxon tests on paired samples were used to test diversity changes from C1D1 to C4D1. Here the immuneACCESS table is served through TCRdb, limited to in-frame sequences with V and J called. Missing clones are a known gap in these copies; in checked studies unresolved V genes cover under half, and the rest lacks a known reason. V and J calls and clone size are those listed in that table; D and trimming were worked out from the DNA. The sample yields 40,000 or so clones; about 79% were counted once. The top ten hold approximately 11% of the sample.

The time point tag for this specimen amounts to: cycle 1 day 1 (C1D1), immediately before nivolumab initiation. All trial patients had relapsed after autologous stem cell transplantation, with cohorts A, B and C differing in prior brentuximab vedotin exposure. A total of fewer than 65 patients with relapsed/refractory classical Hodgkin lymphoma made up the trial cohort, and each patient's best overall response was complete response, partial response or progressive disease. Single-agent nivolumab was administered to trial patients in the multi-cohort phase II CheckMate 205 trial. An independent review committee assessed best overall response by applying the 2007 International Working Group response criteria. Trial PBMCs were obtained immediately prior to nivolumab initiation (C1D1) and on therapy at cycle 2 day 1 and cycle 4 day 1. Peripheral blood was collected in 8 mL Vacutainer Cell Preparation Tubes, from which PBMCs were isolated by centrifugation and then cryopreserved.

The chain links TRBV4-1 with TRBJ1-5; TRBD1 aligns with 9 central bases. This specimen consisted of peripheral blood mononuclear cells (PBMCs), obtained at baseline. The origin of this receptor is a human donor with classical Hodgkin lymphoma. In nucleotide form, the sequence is TGCGCCAGCAGCCGGGGGACAGGGAGCTTAGGGCCCCAGCATTTT. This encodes CASSRGTGSLGPQHF.